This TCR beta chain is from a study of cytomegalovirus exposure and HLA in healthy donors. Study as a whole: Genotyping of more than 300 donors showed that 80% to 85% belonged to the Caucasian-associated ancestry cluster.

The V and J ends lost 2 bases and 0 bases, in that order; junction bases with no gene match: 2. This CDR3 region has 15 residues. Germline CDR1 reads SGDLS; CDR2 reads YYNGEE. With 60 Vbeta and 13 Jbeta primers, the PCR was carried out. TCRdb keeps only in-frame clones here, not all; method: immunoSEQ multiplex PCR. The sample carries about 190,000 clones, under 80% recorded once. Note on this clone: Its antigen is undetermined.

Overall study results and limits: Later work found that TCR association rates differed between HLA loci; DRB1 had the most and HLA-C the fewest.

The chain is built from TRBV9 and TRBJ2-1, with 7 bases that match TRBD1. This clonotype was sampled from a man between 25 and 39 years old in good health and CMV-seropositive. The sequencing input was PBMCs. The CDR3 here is CASSVEGASYNEQFF. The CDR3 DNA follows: TGTGCCAGCAGCGTCGAGGGGGCCTCCTACAATGAGCAGTTCTTC.